The sequence of this T cell receptor beta chain was determined in a study of cytomegalovirus exposure and HLA in healthy donors (dated by TCRdb to about 2017). Study-wide context: According to an earlier analysis of around 600 of the donors, 150 million to 200 million T cells yielded 95 million to 140 million unique TCR beta sequences and 276 Gb of sequence data. The study used immunosequencing to profile the T cell repertoires of 666 subjects and linked those repertoires to cytomegalovirus serostatus. In a later analysis, previously published TCR beta repertoires from 666 donors were re-analyzed and high-resolution HLA genotyping was added so that TCR occurrence patterns could be studied. In the later analysis, no new phenotypic data were used to find candidate immune exposures; instead, reliance was placed on TCR beta sequences and their occurrence across donors. Because of strong linkage in the cohort, 5 or 6 DR-DQ haplotypes were treated as single units for association and clustering. Donor age, sex, ethnicity and CMV serostatus were compiled alongside the repertoire data. Across approximately 400 genotyped donors of the cohort, an average of approximately 240,000 unique TCR beta nucleotide sequences per donor were sequenced, and roughly 20% of those sequences were non-productive. To decide whether each TCR beta V gene segment behaved as functional or pseudogenic, an earlier analysis of over 500 of the donors relied on high-throughput TCR beta sequencing. Besides the first cohort of some 670 subjects, a separate validation cohort made up of about 120 different subjects was used. The study combined high-throughput TCR immunosequencing, statistical association of individual TCRs with disease status, and machine learning to predict cytomegalovirus infection status. Of the approximately 370 genotyped donors, less than 85% were placed in the genetic ancestry cluster associated with self-reported Caucasian donors. Roughly 300 gigabases of sequencing data and around 90 million unique TCR sequences made up an early release that covered roughly 670 HLA-typed donors. The study aimed to test whether signatures of past pathogen exposure could be identified by cataloging public T cell receptors. The number of donors typed differed by locus, with 629-630 for A, B, C, DRB1 and DQB1, approximately 500 for DQA1, under 610 for DPA1, and some 450 for DPB1. A later genetic analysis used genome-wide SNP genotypes for about 65% of the roughly 700 donors, treating that subset as a discovery cohort. HLA typing included class I and class II loci at four-digit resolution. Every discovery cohort repertoire had been produced on one sequencing platform.

Trimming removed 6 bases from V and 8 bases from J, leaving 13 bases between the germline ends. From the cysteine through the phenylalanine, the CDR3 covers 12 amino acids. The CDR3 DNA has 36 bases and is translated from base 1. The germline V gene yields MGHDK for CDR1 and SYGVNS for CDR2. On this clone itself: It lacks a known antigen. The input lacks base qualities; no much larger clone sits a single base away.

Broader findings and caveats from the paper: Most CMV-associated TCR beta chains appeared to be HLA-restricted in a later analysis, and the HLA associations seemed to be driven largely by CMV exposure. Assigning TCR associations to individual alleles was difficult when HLA alleles, especially DR and DQ, strongly co-occurred. In both the original and validation cohorts, the classifier was reported to diagnose cytomegalovirus status with high specificity and sensitivity. Some IMGT-functional V segments, including TRBV6-2 and TRBV6-3, could not be distinguished by the 87-base-pair reads and were therefore excluded. In a later analysis, TCR association rates were found to vary across HLA loci, with the most associated TCRs seen for DRB1 alleles and the fewest for HLA-C alleles. A total of fewer than 200 TCR beta chains were listed by the study as associated with cytomegalovirus. Because counts were too low, more than 15 rarely observed V segments, including chromosome 9 orphons, were left out of the earlier analysis of approximately 500 of the donors. Immune exposure information for the cohort was limited to CMV serostatus. A group of highly shared sequence variants was considered likely to be a technical artifact of the sequencing pipeline. Broadly in line with IMGT annotations, most TCR beta V segments showed up in productive rearrangements about 90% or about 30% of the time in an earlier analysis of approximately 640 of the donors. A few of the identified cytomegalovirus-associated TCR beta chains were confirmed in vitro to be specific for cytomegalovirus antigens. A later analysis found that HLA-associated TCR beta chains were more clonally expanded and had lower generation probabilities than equally common non-associated chains. A later genetic analysis associated a missense DCLRE1C variant with V-gene and J-gene trimming of TCR beta chains, and an independent cohort replicated the association. A later analysis associated about 17,000 TCR beta sequences with specific HLA alleles at a false discovery rate of 0.05. Roughly uniform sequencing depth across donors was assumed in presence/absence analyses, although this assumption may not hold. Because HLA typing was missing for some donors at each locus, association tests included only the typed subset. A further reported finding was that TCR beta sequences accurately predicted the HLA-A and HLA-B alleles for most subjects in the first cohort. Linkage disequilibrium might explain the correlated functional status among segregating V segments, but an unknown experimental factor could not be ruled out. A later genetic analysis reported fewer N-insertions in productive TCRs among donors in an Asian-associated ancestry cluster than the roughly 650-donor mean. In this cohort, only TCR beta chains were sequenced, and detectable features were limited by the absence of alpha or paired-chain data. The authors suggested that the approach could potentially be generalized to other disease states and immunological phenotypes. A later analysis reported that several top co-occurrence clusters appeared linked to parvovirus B19, influenza, CMV and Epstein-Barr virus. Most TCR sequences were observed very rarely across donors, whereas some public TCRs were present in many individuals.

The library was generated by the immunoSEQ multiplex PCR assay. For the multiplex PCR, a mixture combining 60 forward primers for TCR Vbeta segments and 13 reverse primers for TCR Jbeta segments was used. The CDR3 region of rearranged TCR beta genes was amplified from genomic DNA by a multiplex PCR assay. The Illumina HiSeq System was used to sequence the amplified TCR beta libraries as 87-base-pair reads. The paper's data handling went like this. Across the roughly 700 repertoires, a later analysis counted 60 million to 90 million unique TCR beta chains, roughly 11 million of which were shared by at least two donors. A nearest-neighbor algorithm error-corrected the raw reads and collapsed the reads into unique sequences, merging closely related sequences to remove PCR and sequencing errors. CDR3 sequences were aligned to IMGT reference sequences to assign V, D and J gene segments. For a sequence to be retained, a match of at least six nucleotides was required to both a V gene segment and a J gene segment. Rearrangements were called productive when the CDR3 lacked stop codons and stayed in frame with V and J; all others were non-productive. Following IMGT convention, CDR3 was defined as the stretch from the second conserved V-encoded cysteine up to the conserved J-encoded phenylalanine. In an earlier analysis of around 640 of the donors, sequences lacking an unambiguous match to a single V gene segment were excluded. An earlier analysis of several hundred of the donors called V segments functional above 56.7% productive rearrangements and segregating when the between-donor standard deviation exceeded 5%. A statistical classification framework was built to diagnose cytomegalovirus status from the catalog of TCR beta chain sequences. A later analysis assigned V and J genes by comparing TCR nucleotide sequences with IMGT/GENE-DB human TR gene sequences. Using the TCRdist pipeline, a later analysis assigned CDR3 sequences along with most-parsimonious VDJ recombination scenarios. In a later analysis, every TCR beta chain was defined by the combination of its CDR3 amino acid sequence and its V-gene family, and reads without a unique V-gene family were dropped. In a later analysis, around 600 highly shared, low-generation-probability nucleotide sequences were removed to address suspected cross-contamination and a sequencing artifact. For each public chain, a later analysis derived a clonal expansion index from normalized ranks of inferred template counts within each repertoire. Generation probabilities in a later analysis came from a VDJ recombination model fitted to out-of-frame rearrangements, and those results were checked against IGoR. A later analysis scored TCR-TCR, TCR-HLA and TCR-CMV co-occurrence with hypergeometric tests, applying a repertoire-size bias correction to TCR pairs. In a later analysis, false discovery rates were estimated by permuting HLA or CMV assignments 20 times. In a later analysis, co-occurring TCRs were grouped using DBSCAN, and TCRdist sequence similarity was added for clustering within HLA-allele-positive subsets. For co-occurrence clustering, repertoires with fewer than 30,000 or more than 120,000 public chains were excluded, along with roughly 5 repertoires with anomalous nucleotide sharing. TCRdb obtained this table from immuneACCESS and retained in-frame rearrangements with V and J assigned. These tables miss some clones; where compared with another copy, unresolved V genes account for less than half of the shortfall, and the remainder is unexplained. V and J calls and clone size follow that table, whereas D and trimming were derived from the DNA. Present in this sample are some 150,000 clones, about four fifths of which were seen just once. Around 3.9% of the sample comes from the top ten.

The cohort comprised fewer than 750 healthy bone marrow donors. At the time of sampling, all cohort members were nominally healthy, though unrecorded immune exposures were likely present. The donor tested CMV seropositive and was one of the 289 seropositive cohort members. A peripheral blood sample was collected from each donor, and TCR beta sequencing was performed on peripheral blood mononuclear cells. Genomic DNA was extracted from the blood cell samples with the Qiagen DNeasy Blood Extraction Kit. Sample: PBMCs. The clonotype was recovered from a man aged 35 to 55 in good health and CMV-seropositive. Rearrangement joined TRBV25-1 to TRBJ1-2; the D gene is possibly TRBD1, with 5 bases matching. The DNA reads as follows: TGTGCCAGCAGGGACAAACTCCGGGGCTACACCTTC. This sequence encodes CASRDKLRGYTF.